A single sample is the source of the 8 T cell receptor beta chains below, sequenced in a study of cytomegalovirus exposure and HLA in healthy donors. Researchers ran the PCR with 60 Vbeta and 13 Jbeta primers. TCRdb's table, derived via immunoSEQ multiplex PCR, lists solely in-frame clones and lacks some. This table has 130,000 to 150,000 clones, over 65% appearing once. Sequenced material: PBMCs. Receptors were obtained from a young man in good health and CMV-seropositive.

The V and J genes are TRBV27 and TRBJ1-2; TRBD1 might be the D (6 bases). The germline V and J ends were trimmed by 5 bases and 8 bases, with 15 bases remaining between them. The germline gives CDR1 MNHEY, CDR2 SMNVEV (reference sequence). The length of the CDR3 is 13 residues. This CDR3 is CASSHDRIEGYTF. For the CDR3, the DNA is TGTGCCAGCAGTCATGACAGGATAGAGGGCTACACCTTC.

CDR3 sequence reads: CASSGGPISYNEQFF. The CDR3 bases are TGTGCCAGCAGCGGGGGGCCAATCTCCTACAATGAGCAGTTCTTC. The chain joins TRBV9 to TRBJ2-1; maybe TRBD1 (6 bases). Trimming shortened V by 3 bases and J by 0 bases, and 10 bases separated the two germline ends. The germline gives CDR1 SGDLS, CDR2 YYNGEE. This CDR3 is 15 amino acids long.

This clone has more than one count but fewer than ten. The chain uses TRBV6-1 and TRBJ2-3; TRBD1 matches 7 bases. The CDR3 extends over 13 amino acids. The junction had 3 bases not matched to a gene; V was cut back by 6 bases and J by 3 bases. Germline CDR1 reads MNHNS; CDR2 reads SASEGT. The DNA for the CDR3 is TGTGCCAGCAGCAGACAGGGAACAGATACGCAGTATTTT. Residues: CASSRQGTDTQYF.

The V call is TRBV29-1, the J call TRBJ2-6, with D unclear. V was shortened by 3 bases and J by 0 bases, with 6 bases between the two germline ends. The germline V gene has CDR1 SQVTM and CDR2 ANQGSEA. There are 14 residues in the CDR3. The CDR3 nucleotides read TGCAGCGTTGACTCCGGCTCTGGGGCCAACGTCCTGACTTTC. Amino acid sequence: CSVDSGSGANVLTF.

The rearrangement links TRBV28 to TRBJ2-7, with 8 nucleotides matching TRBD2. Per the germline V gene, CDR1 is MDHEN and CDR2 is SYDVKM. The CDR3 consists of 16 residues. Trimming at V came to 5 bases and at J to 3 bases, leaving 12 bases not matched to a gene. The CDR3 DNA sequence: TGTGCCAGCAGTCTGACCGGGACTAGTCGAGGCTACGAGCAGTACTTC. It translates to CASSLTGTSRGYEQYF.

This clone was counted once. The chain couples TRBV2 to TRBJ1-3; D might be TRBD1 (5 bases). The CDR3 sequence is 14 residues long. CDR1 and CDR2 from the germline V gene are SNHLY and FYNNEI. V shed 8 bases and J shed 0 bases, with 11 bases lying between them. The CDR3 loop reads CASLPGISGNTIYF. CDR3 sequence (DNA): TGTGCCAGCCTTCCAGGGATCTCTGGAAACACCATATATTTT. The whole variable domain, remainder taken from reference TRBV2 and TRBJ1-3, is EPEVTQTPSHQVTQMGQEVILRCVPISNHLYFYWYRQILGQKVEFLVSFYNNEISEKSEIFDDQFSVERPDGSNFTLKIRSTKLEDSAMYFCASLPGISGNTIYFGEGSWLTVV.

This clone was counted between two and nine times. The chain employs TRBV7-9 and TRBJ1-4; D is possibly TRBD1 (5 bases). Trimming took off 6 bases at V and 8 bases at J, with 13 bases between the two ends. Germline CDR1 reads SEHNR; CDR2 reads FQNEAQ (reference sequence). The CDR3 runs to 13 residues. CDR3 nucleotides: TGTGCCAGCAGTTTCCCGGGGGGAGAAAAACTGTTTTTT. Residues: CASSFPGGEKLFF.

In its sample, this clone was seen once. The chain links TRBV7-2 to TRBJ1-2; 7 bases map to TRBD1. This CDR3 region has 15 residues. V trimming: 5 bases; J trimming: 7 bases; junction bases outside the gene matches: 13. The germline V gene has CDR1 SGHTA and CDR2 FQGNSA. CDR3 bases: TGTGCCAGCAGCCCTAATACAGGGGACAATGGTGGCTACACCTTC. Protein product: CASSPNTGDNGGYTF.